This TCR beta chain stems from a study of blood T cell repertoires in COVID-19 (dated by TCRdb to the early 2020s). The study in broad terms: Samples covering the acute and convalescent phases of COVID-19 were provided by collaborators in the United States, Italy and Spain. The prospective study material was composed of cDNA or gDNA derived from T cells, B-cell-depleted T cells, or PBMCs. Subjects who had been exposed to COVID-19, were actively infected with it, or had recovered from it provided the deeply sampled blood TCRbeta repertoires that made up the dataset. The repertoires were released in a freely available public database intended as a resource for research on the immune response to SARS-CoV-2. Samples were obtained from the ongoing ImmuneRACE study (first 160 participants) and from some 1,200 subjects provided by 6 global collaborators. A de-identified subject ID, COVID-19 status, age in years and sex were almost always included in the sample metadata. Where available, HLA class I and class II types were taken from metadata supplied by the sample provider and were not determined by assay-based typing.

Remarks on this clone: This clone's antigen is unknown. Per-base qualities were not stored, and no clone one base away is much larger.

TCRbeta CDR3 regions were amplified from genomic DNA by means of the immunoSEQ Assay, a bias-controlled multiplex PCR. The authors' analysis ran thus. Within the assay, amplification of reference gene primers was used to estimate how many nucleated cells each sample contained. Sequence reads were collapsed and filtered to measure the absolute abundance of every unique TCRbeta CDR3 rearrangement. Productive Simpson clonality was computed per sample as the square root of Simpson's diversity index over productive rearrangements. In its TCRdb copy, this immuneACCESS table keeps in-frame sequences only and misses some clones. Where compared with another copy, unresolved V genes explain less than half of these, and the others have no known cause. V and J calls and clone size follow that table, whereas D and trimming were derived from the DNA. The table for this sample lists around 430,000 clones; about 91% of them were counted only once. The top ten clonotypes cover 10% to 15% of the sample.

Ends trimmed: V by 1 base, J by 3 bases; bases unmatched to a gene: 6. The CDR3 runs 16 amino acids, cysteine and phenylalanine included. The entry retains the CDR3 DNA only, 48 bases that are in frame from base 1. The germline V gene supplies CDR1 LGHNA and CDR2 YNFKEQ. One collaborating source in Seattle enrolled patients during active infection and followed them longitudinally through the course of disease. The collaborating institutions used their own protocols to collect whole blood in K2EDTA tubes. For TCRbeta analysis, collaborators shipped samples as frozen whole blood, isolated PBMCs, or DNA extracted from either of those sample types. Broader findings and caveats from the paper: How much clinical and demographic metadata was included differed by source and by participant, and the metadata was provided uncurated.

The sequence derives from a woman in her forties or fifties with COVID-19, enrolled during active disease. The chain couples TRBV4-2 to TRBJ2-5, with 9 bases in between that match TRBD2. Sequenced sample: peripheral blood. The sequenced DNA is TGTGCCAGCAGCCAAGCTAGGACTAGCGTTGAAGAGACCCAGTACTTC. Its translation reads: CASSQARTSVEETQYF.